The rows below give T cell receptor beta chains drawn from one sample of a study of shared clonotypes between healthy human individuals. Here immunoSEQ multiplex PCR was the method, and the copy in TCRdb shows in-frame clones only, minus some. This repertoire shows approximately 1.5 million clones, about 98% found once; its top ten account for about 0.45%. Sequencing was performed on naive CD4+ T cells sorted from blood. All receptors derive from a man younger than 40 in good health. Each CDR3 is given with its conserved first and last residue. Fields, in order: J gene, V gene, clone size, D gene, CDR3 protein, CDR3 DNA. D genes are given only for firm matches. Some rows have no size entry. The others give once, few or many, or a class for an expanded clone.

TRBJ1-2,TRBV5-4,NA,TRBD1,CASSMGQNYGYTF,TGTGCCAGCAGCATGGGACAGAACTATGGCTACACCTTC
TRBJ2-5,TRBV7-6,NA,TRBD2,CASSLLAGGRETQYF,TGTGCCAGCAGCCTTCTAGCGGGAGGGCGAGAGACCCAGTACTTC
TRBJ2-4,TRBV11-2,NA,NA,CASSRGTAPKNIQYF,TGTGCCAGCAGCCGCGGTACGGCCCCCAAAAACATTCAGTACTTC
TRBJ2-2,TRBV5-1,once,TRBD1,CASQRLRDRNTGELFF,TGCGCCAGCCAACGATTGAGGGACAGGAACACCGGGGAGCTGTTTTTT
TRBJ2-5,TRBV9,NA,NA,CASSATTGRETQYF,TGTGCCAGCAGCGCTACCACAGGGAGGGAGACCCAGTACTTC
TRBJ2-2,TRBV11-2,NA,TRBD1,CASAKITGQKSNTGELFF,TGTGCCAGCGCAAAGATAACGGGACAGAAGTCGAACACCGGGGAGCTGTTTTTT
TRBJ1-4,TRBV6-6,NA,NA,CASSYEGWANEKLFF,TGTGCCAGCAGTTACGAAGGGTGGGCTAATGAAAAACTGTTTTTT
TRBJ2-7,TRBV19,NA,TRBD2,CASSGSGGSSYEQYF,TGTGCCAGTAGTGGGAGCGGGGGCAGCTCCTACGAGCAGTACTTC
TRBJ2-2,TRBV5-8,NA,NA,CASSLRWGNTGELFF,TGTGCCAGCAGCTTGCGGTGGGGGAACACCGGGGAGCTGTTTTTT
TRBJ2-5,TRBV18,NA,TRBD2,CASSAPGLGGETQYF,TGTGCCAGCTCAGCACCGGGACTAGGAGGGGAGACCCAGTACTTC
TRBJ2-7,TRBV18,once,TRBD1,CASSQSGTGASEQYF,TGTGCCAGCTCACAATCCGGGACAGGAGCTTCCGAGCAGTACTTC
TRBJ1-5,TRBV18,NA,TRBD1,CASSERQGEHQPQHF,TGTGCCAGCTCGGAGCGACAGGGGGAACATCAGCCCCAGCATTTT
TRBJ1-3,TRBV5-1,NA,TRBD1,CASSPGQGILNLSGNTIYF,TGCGCCAGCAGCCCAGGACAGGGGATCCTAAATCTCTCTGGAAACACCATATATTTT
TRBJ2-7,TRBV19,NA,TRBD2,CASSMAGTSGPFSSYEQYF,TGTGCCAGTAGCATGGCCGGGACTAGCGGACCTTTCAGCTCCTACGAGCAGTACTTC
TRBJ2-1,TRBV6-5,NA,NA,CASIGLDEQFF,TGTGCCAGCATCGGACTGGATGAGCAGTTCTTC
TRBJ1-5,TRBV28,NA,TRBD1,CASSPRDRPSVDQPQHF,TGTGCCAGCTCCCCTCGGGACAGGCCGTCAGTGGATCAGCCCCAGCATTTT
TRBJ2-7,TRBV18,NA,NA,CASSPLSSQGSSYEQYF,TGTGCCAGCTCACCATTATCGTCTCAGGGGAGCTCCTACGAGCAGTACTTC
TRBJ2-1,TRBV7-3,NA,TRBD2,CASSSLGRAVSEQFF,TGTGCCAGCAGCTCCCTAGGGAGGGCCGTTAGTGAGCAGTTCTTC
TRBJ2-6,TRBV5-1,NA,NA,CASSLWTVGSGANVLTF,TGCGCCAGCAGCCTATGGACAGTAGGGTCTGGGGCCAACGTCCTGACTTTC
TRBJ2-7,TRBV27,few,NA,CASSFNYPYEQYF,TGTGCCAGCAGTTTTAACTATCCTTACGAGCAGTACTTC
TRBJ1-4,TRBV30,NA,TRBD1,CAYGQVSGPGKLFF,TGTGCCTATGGACAGGTATCAGGGCCGGGAAAACTGTTTTTT
TRBJ1-4,TRBV28,NA,TRBD1,CASSPGGQSQKLFF,TGTGCCAGCAGCCCGGGGGGACAGTCCCAAAAACTGTTTTTT
TRBJ2-7,TRBV18,NA,TRBD2,CASSPGLAGVYEQYF,TGTGCCAGCTCCCCCGGACTAGCGGGTGTGTACGAGCAGTACTTC
TRBJ2-3,TRBV5-1,NA,TRBD2,CASSRMPGTSGTDTQYF,TGCGCCAGCAGCAGGATGCCCGGGACTAGCGGCACAGATACGCAGTATTTT
TRBJ2-1,TRBV7-2,NA,NA,CASSTPSGSGYNEQFF,TGTGCCAGCAGCACGCCCTCGGGTTCGGGTTACAATGAGCAGTTCTTC
TRBJ2-1,TRBV19,NA,NA,CASSPRGVAEQFF,TGTGCCAGTAGCCCCAGAGGGGTGGCGGAACAGTTCTTC
TRBJ2-5,TRBV6-1,once,TRBD1,CASSAGGQKTQYF,TGTGCCAGCAGCGCAGGGGGCCAGAAGACCCAGTACTTC
TRBJ2-5,TRBV5-4,NA,NA,CASSSQGETQYF,TGTGCCAGCAGCTCCCAGGGGGAGACCCAGTACTTC
TRBJ2-5,TRBV11-2,NA,NA,CASSRPTGRGETQYF,TGTGCCAGCAGCCGGCCTACAGGGAGGGGGGAGACCCAGTACTTC
TRBJ2-1,TRBV10-3,NA,NA,CAISDERSRLPTSEQFF,TGTGCCATCAGTGACGAGCGGTCGAGACTTCCAACCTCCGAGCAGTTCTTC
TRBJ1-1,TRBV11-2,NA,NA,CASSFGQLNTEAFF,TGTGCCAGCAGCTTCGGGCAGCTGAACACTGAAGCTTTCTTT
TRBJ2-5,TRBV19,few,NA,CASSMGIGDETQYF,TGTGCCAGTAGTATGGGTATTGGGGATGAGACCCAGTACTTC
TRBJ2-2,TRBV14,NA,NA,CASSQEETRRNTGELFF,TGTGCCAGCAGCCAAGAAGAGACTAGAAGGAACACCGGGGAGCTGTTTTTT
TRBJ2-1,TRBV4-1,NA,TRBD2,CASSKRDPYNEQFF,TGCGCCAGCAGCAAGCGGGACCCCTACAATGAGCAGTTCTTC
TRBJ2-3,TRBV6-1,NA,TRBD2,CASRWTSGLDTQYF,TGTGCCAGCAGATGGACTAGCGGTTTAGATACGCAGTATTTT
TRBJ2-2,TRBV7-2,NA,NA,CASSLLGTGTPGELFF,TGTGCCAGCAGCCTCTTGGGAACCGGGACACCCGGGGAGCTGTTTTTT
TRBJ1-5,TRBV5-5,NA,NA,CASSLGDGRNQPQHF,TGTGCCAGCAGCTTAGGAGACGGGCGCAATCAGCCCCAGCATTTT
TRBJ1-2,TRBV19,NA,TRBD1,CASSVGQGAFYGYTF,TGTGCCAGTAGTGTGGGACAGGGGGCGTTTTATGGCTACACCTTC
TRBJ2-1,TRBV4-1,once,NA,CASSLRTGEAYNEQFF,TGCGCCAGCAGCCTCCGGACGGGAGAAGCCTACAATGAGCAGTTCTTC
TRBJ1-5,TRBV7-2,NA,TRBD1,CASSFQGARNQPQHF,TGTGCCAGCAGCTTCCAGGGGGCTCGGAATCAGCCCCAGCATTTT